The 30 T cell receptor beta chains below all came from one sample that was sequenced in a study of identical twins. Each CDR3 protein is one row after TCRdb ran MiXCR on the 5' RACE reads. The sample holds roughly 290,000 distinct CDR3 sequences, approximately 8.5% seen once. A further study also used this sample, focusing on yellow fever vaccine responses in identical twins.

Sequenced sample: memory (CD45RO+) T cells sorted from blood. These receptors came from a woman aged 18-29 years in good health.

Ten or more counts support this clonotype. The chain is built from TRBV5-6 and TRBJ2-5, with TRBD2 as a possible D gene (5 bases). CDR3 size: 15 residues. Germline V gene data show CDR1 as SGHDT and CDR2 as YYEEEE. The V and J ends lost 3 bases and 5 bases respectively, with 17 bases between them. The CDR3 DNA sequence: TGTGCCAGCAGCTCTCCGGGGTCCTCCGGGGAGACCCAGTACTTC. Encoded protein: CASSSPGSSGETQYF.

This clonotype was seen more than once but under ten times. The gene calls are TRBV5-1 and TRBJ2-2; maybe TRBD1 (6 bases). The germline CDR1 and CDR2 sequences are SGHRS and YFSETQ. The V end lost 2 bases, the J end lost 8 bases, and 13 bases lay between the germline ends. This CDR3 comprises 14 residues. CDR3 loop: CASSLHPGTGELFF. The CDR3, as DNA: TGCGCCAGCAGCTTACATCCGGGGACAGGGGAGCTGTTTTTT.

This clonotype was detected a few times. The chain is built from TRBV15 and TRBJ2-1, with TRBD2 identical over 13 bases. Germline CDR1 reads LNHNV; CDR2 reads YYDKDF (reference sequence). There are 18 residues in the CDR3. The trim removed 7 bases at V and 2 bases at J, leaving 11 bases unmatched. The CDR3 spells CATTSVTSGRVPYNEQFF. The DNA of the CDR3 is TGTGCCACCACCAGCGTCACTAGCGGGAGGGTACCCTACAATGAGCAGTTCTTC.

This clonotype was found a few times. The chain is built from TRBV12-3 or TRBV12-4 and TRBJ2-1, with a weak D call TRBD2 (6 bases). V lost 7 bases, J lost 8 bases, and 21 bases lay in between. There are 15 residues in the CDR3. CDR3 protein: CASTKKRGLYDEQFF. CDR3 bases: TGTGCCAGCACCAAAAAGCGTGGACTATATGATGAGCAGTTCTTC.

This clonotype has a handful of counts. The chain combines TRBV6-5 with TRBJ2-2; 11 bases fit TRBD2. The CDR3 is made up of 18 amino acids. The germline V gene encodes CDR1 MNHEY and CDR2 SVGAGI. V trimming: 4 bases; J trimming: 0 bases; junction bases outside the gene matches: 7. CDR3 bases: TGTGCCAGCAGTTTGGGCGATAGCGGGGGGGCGAACACCGGGGAGCTGTTTTTT. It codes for CASSLGDSGGANTGELFF.

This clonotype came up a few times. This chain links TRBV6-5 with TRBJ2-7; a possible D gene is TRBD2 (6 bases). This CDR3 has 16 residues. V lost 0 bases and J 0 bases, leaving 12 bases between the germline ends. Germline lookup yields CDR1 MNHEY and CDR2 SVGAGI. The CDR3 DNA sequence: TGTGCCAGCAGTTACTCTGGAGGGACCAGCTCCTACGAGCAGTACGTC. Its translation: CASSYSGGTSSYEQYV.

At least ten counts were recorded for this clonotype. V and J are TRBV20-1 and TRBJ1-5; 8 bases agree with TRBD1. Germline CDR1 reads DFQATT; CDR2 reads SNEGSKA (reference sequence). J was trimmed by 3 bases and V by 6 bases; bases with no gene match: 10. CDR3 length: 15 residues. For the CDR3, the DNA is TGCAGTGCCCCGCCGAGGACAGGGACCAATCAGCCCCAGCATTTT. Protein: CSAPPRTGTNQPQHF.

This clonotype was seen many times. The CDR3 DNA is TGCAGTGCTAGACGGATGAACACTGAAGCTTTCTTT. Its translation is CSARRMNTEAFF. V is TRBV20-1 and J is TRBJ1-1, with D uncertain. V lost 2 bases and J 0 bases, leaving 4 bases between the germline ends. This CDR3 is built from 12 residues. CDR1 is DFQATT and CDR2 is SNEGSKA in the germline V gene (reference sequence).

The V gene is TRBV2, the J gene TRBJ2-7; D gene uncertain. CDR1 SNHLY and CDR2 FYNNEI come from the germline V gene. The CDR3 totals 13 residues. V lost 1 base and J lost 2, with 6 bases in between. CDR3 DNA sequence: TGTGCCAGCAGTGAAGTTCTAGCCTACGAGCAGTACTTC. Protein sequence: CASSEVLAYEQYF.

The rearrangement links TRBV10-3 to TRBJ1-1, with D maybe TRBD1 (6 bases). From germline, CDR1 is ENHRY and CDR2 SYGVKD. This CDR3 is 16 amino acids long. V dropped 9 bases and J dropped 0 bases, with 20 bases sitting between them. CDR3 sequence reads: CAIRDTDRMMNTEAFF. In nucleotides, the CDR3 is TGTGCCATACGGGACACTGACCGAATGATGAACACTGAAGCTTTCTTT.

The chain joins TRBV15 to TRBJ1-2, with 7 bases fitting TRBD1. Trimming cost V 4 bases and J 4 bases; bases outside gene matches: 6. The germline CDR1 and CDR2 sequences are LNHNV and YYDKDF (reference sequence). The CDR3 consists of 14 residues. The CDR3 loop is CATSNSRDSYGYTF. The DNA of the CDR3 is TGTGCCACCAGCAACTCGAGGGACAGCTATGGCTACACCTTC. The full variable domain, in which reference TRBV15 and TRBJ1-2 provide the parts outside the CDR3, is DAMVIQNPRYQVTQFGKPVTLSCSQTLNHNVMYWYQQKSSQAPKLLFHYYDKDFNNEADTPDNFQSRRPNTSFCFLDIRSPGLGDTAMYLCATSNSRDSYGYTFGSGTRLTVV.

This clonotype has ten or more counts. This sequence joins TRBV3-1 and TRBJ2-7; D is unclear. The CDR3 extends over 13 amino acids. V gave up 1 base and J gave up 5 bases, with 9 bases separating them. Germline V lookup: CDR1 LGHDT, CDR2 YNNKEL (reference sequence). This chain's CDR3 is CASSQGQGNEQYV. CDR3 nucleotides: TGTGCCAGCAGCCAAGGTCAAGGTAACGAGCAGTACGTC.

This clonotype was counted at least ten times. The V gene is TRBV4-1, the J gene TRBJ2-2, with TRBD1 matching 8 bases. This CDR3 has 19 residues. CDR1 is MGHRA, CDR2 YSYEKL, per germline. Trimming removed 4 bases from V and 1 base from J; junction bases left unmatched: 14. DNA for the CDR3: TGCGCCAGCAGCCGACGACAGGGGCTCCCCGAAAAGAACACCGGGGAGCTGTTTTTT. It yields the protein CASSRRQGLPEKNTGELFF.

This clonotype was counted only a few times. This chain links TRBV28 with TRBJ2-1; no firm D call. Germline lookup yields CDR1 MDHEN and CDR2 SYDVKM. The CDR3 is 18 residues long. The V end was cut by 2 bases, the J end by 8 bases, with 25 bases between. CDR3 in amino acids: CASSLIPRGSWGSDEQFF. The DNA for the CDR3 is TGTGCCAGCAGTTTAATTCCCCGTGGTAGCTGGGGTAGTGATGAGCAGTTCTTC.

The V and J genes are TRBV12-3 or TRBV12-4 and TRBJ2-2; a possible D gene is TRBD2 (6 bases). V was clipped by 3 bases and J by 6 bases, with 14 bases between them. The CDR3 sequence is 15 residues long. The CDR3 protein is CASSLGGLEAGELFF. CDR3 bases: TGTGCCAGCAGTTTGGGGGGATTGGAAGCCGGGGAGCTGTTTTTT.

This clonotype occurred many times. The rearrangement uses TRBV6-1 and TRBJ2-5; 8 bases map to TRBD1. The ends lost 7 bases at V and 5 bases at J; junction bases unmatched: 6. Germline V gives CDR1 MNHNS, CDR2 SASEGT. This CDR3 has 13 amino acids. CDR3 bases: TGTGCCAGCACCAGGGGGCTACGGGAGACCCAGTACTTC. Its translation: CASTRGLRETQYF.

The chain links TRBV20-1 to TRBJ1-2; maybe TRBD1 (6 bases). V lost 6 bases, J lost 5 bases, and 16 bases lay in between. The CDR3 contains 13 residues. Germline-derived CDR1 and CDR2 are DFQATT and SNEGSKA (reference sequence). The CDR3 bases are TGCAGTGCCCAAGGGGGGAAAGCTTATGGCTACACCTTC. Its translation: CSAQGGKAYGYTF.

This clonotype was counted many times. The CDR3 bases are TGTGCCTGCCGACAGGGTAGCTATGGCTACACCTTC. It yields the protein CACRQGSYGYTF. The chain couples TRBV12-3 or TRBV12-4 to TRBJ1-2; 7 positions match TRBD1. The CDR3 contains 12 residues. The junction had 7 bases not matched to a gene; V was cut back by 11 bases and J by 4 bases.

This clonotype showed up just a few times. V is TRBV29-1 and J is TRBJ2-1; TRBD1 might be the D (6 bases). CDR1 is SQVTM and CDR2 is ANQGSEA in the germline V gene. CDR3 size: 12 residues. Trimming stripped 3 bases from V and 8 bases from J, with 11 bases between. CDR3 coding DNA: TGCAGCGTTGAGGGGGCGTTGGATGAGCAGTTCTTC. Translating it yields CSVEGALDEQFF.

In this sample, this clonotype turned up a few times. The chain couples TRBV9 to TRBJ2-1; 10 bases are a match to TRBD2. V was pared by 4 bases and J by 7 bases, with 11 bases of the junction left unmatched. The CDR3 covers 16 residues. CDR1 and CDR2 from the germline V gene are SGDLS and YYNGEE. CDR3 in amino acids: CASSLSPGTSVNEQFF. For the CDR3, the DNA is TGTGCCAGCAGCCTCTCTCCCGGGACTAGCGTGAATGAGCAGTTCTTC.

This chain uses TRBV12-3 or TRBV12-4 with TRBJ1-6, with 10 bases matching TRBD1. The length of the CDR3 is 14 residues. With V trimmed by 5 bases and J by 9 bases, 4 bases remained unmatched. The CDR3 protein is CASSTGTGASPLHF. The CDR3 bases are TGTGCCAGCAGTACCGGGACAGGGGCTTCACCCCTCCACTTT.

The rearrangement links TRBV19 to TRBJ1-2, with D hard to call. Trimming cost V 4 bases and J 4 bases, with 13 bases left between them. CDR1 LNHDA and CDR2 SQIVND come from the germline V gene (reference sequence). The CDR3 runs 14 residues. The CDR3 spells CASSRPVASYGYTF. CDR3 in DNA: TGTGCCAGTAGTAGACCCGTTGCCAGCTATGGCTACACCTTC.

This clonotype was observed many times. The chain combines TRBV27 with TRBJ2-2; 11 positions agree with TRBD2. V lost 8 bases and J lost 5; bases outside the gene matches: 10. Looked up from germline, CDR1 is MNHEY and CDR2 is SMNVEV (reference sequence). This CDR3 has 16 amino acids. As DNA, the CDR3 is TGTGCCAGCGGGGGACTAGCGGAGCCGGGAACCGGGGAGCTGTTTTTT. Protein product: CASGGLAEPGTGELFF.

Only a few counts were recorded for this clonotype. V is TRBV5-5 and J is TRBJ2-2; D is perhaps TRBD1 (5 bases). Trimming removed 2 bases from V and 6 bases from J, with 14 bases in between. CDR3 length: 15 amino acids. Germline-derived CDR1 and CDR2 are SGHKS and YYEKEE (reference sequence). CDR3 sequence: CASSFGQGLAGELFF. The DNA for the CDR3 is TGTGCCAGCAGCTTCGGGCAGGGTCTAGCCGGGGAGCTGTTTTTT.

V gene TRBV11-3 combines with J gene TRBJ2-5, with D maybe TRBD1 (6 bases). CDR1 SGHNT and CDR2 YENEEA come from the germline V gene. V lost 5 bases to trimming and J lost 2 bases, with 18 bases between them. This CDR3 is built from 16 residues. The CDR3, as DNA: TGTGCCAGCAGCCCAGATGGGACACTAGGACAAGAGACCCAGTACTTC. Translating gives CASSPDGTLGQETQYF.

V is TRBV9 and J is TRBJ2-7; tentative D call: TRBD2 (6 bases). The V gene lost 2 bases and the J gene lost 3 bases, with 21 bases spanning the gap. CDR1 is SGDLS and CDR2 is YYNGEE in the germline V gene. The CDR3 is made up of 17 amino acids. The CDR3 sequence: CASSVTVGGTLHYEQYF. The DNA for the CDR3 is TGTGCCAGCAGCGTGACCGTCGGCGGGACCCTCCACTACGAGCAGTACTTC.

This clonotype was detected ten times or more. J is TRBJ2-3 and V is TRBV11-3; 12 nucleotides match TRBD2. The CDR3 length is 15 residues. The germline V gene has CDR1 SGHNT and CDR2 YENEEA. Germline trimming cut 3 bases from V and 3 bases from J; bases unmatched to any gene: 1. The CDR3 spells CASSFTSGRTDTQYF. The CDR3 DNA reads TGTGCCAGCAGCTTCACTAGCGGGAGGACAGATACGCAGTATTTT.

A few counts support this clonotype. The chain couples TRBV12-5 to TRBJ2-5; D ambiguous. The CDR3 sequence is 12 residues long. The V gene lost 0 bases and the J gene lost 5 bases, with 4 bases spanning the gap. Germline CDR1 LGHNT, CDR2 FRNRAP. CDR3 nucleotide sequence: TGTGCTAGTGGTTTGGTGTTCGAGACCCAGTACTTC. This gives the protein CASGLVFETQYF.

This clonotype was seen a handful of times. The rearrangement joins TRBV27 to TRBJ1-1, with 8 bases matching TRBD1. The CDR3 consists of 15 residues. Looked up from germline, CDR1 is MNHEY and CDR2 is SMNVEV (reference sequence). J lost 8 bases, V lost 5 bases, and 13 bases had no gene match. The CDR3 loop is CASSRTADRALEAFF. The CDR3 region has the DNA TGTGCCAGCAGTCGAACCGCGGACAGGGCTCTGGAAGCTTTCTTT.

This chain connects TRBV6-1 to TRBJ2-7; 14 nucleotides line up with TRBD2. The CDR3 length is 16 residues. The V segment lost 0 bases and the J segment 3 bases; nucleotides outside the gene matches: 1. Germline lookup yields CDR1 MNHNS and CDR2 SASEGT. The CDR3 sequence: CASSEAGLAGVYEQYV. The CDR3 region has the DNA TGTGCCAGCAGTGAAGCGGGACTAGCGGGAGTCTACGAGCAGTACGTC.